This record covers a single T cell receptor beta chain. Its antigen is unknown. No per-base quality is available; no much larger clone lies one base away. The donors were healthy, HIV-negative adults who had no recently reported acute infections or vaccinations. Every donor was a Caucasian adult residing in Nashville, Tennessee, USA. CD4+ T cells were enriched by magnetic negative selection; naive cells were then positively selected on CD45RA, and the negative fraction formed the memory subset. After blood collection by leukapheresis, PBMCs were isolated using Ficoll-Histopaque density gradient centrifugation and then cryopreserved in the vapor phase of liquid nitrogen. Analytical flow cytometry was used to check the purity and quantity of each magnetically sorted T cell population. Genomic DNA was isolated from every sorted fraction and measured by UV absorbance on a Nanodrop 2000c. From the cysteine through the phenylalanine, the CDR3 covers 15 amino acids. The CDR3 DNA has 45 bases and is translated from base 1. The germline V gene (reference sequence) gives CDR1 as SGHNT and CDR2 as YYREEE. V and J are truncated by 4 bases and 2 bases respectively, leaving an intervening sequence of 16 bases.

The data stem from a study of shared clonotypes between healthy human individuals (dated by TCRdb to about 2020). Regarding the research as a whole: The cohort comprised a couple of women and a few men aged 18 to 49 years. Per donor, three plates each were used for CD4 naive and CD4 memory, two for CD8 naive, and one for CD8 memory. To estimate repertoire size and how much clonotype sharing occurs between individuals, the study deeply sequenced the blood TCR repertoires of roughly 5 healthy adults. Libraries were prepared and TCR repertoires were sequenced by different laboratories using diverse techniques, in order to increase sequencing depth and limit assay-specific biases. Leukapheresis yielded between about 0.9 and 9.5 billion PBMCs per donor.

Using the deep immunoSEQ assay, TCR CDR3 regions were amplified from genomic DNA by multiplex PCR. For each cell subset, the extracted genomic DNA was distributed evenly across all wells of several immunoSEQ 96-well plates, and each plate served as one replicate. Each replicate PCR for sorted subsets received approximately 220 ng genomic DNA, equal to tens of thousands of T cell genomes. Purified libraries were measured with a Qubit 3.0 fluorometer, size-checked on a Bioanalyzer 2100, and measured again with the KAPA Library Quantification kit. Every immunoSEQ 96-well plate was sequenced on a dedicated single-read 150-cycle Illumina NextSeq 550 flow cell. The original methods were these. The immunoSEQ output contained only junctional sequences without quality scores, so filtering could not match that applied to full-length reads. Sequences were annotated with PyIR, a Python wrapper for IgBLAST v1.9, and V/J genes and CDR3 were assigned using IMGT germline references. Reads were removed for weak V/J assignments (E-value above 1e-6), missing CDR3, stop codons, out-of-frame junctions, or ambiguous translated residues. V3J clonotypes were defined as sequences sharing the same inferred V gene, J gene, and CDR3 amino acid sequence. Percentage overlap between repertoires was calculated by dividing the number of shared unique clonotypes by the size of the smaller repertoire. RTK rarefaction, the Chao1 estimator, and Recon v2.1 estimates of unobserved clonotypes were used to assess repertoire richness. Generation probabilities for all TCRbeta clonotypes obtained by the gDNA method from a few donors were computed using OLGA. In TCRdb, the immuneACCESS table is reduced to in-frame sequences with V and J assigned. These tables do not hold every clone; where another copy was compared, an unresolved V gene accounts for under half, and the others remain unexplained. V and J calls and clone size are copied from that table; D and trimming were computed from the DNA. This sample lists a few million clones; roughly 93% were detected once. The ten largest clones take up roughly 0.36% of the sample.

The investigation overall reported the following: Sampling was restricted to blood, and TCR repertoires in tissue are likely to differ from TCR repertoires in blood. Clonotypes shared by all four sorted-subset donors showed higher generation probabilities than non-shared clonotypes. Larger estimated clonotype richness was generally found for naive subsets than for memory subsets. Based on pairwise subsampling, the degree of clonotype sharing among donors was expected to be affected by sequencing depth. Because the study included a small number of donors, the genetic and exposure-history diversity represented was limited. Around 5% of naive CD4, 3% to 4% of naive CD8, roughly 2.4% of memory CD4, and approximately 0.39% of memory CD8 clonotypes were shared across a handful of donors. Rarefaction of sorted-subset datasets indicated incomplete sequencing despite the large sequencing depth.

This sequence originates from a young man in good health. Some clones in this sample may be carry-over from other donors' samples. The sequencing input was naive CD4+ T cells from PBMCs. The cell subset or site label, as the study defines it: CD45RA+ positively selected. Recombination linked TRBV5-4 to TRBJ2-7; the D match is possibly TRBD1 or TRBD2, with 6 bases aligned in each. The sequenced DNA is TGTGCCAGCAGCGAGGGGGGCGGGGTCGCCTACGAGCAGTACTTC. This gives the protein CASSEGGGVAYEQYF. With the rest looked up from the reference TRBV5-4 and TRBJ2-7 genes rather than sequenced, the full variable domain is ETGVTQSPTHLIKTRGQQVTLRCSSQSGHNTVSWYQQALGQGPQFIFQYYREEENGRGNFPPRFSGLQFPNYSSELNVNALELDDSALYLCASSEGGGVAYEQYFGPGTRLTVT.